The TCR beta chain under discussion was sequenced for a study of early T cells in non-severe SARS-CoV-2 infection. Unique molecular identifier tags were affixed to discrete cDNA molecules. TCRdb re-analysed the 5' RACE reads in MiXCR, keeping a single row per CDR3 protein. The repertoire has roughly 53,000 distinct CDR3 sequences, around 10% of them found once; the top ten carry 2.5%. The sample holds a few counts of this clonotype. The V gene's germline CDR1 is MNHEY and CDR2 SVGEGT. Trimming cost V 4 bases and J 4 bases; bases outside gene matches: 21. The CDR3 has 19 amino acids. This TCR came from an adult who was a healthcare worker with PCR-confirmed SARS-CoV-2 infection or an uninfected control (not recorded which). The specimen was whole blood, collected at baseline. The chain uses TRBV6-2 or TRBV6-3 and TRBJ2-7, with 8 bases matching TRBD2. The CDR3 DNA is TGTGCCAGCAGTTCCAAGGGGGTATATAGCGGGATGGGAGCGTACGAGCAGTACTTC. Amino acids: CASSSKGVYSGMGAYEQYF.